This entry lists 23 T cell receptor beta chains sequenced from one sample in a study of human T cells and chemical hapten exposure. The time point: patch test 1, 2 weeks after DPC sensitization. The treatment: therapeutic diphenylcyclopropenone sensitization with weekly scalp DPC. Using its own MiXCR run on the RACE reads, TCRdb lists one record per CDR3 protein. The sample records about 360,000 distinct CDR3 sequences, around 7% being singletons. The sample in question was whole blood, obtained in connection with sensitization to the hapten diphenylcyclopropenone (DPC). The receptors stem from a woman under 30 with alopecia areata. Some clones in this sample may be carry-over from other donors' samples.

The gene calls are TRBV10-3 and TRBJ2-4; 10 bases fit TRBD1. The CDR3 sequence is 17 residues long. V lost 6 bases to trimming and J lost 3 bases; unmatched junction nucleotides: 11. Looked up from germline, CDR1 is ENHRY and CDR2 is SYGVKD. CDR3 loop: CAISRQGAAQGKNIQYF. The CDR3 DNA is TGTGCCATCAGCAGACAGGGGGCGGCGCAGGGCAAAAACATTCAGTACTTC.

In its sample, this clonotype was seen a few times. V is TRBV29-1 and J is TRBJ2-7; D is unresolved. Trimming removed 7 bases at V and 0 bases at J, with 13 bases between. Germline CDR1 reads SQVTM; CDR2 reads ANQGSEA. The CDR3 loop spans 13 amino acids. The DNA of the CDR3 is TGCAGCGCCGACGATGGAGACTCCTACGAGCAGTACTTC. Its translation: CSADDGDSYEQYF.

This clonotype has a count of ten or more. The genes are TRBV5-1 and TRBJ1-5, with 7 bases lining up with TRBD1. Germline CDR1 SGHRS, CDR2 YFSETQ. This CDR3 is 15 amino acids long. The V and J ends lost 4 bases and 5 bases, in that order; junction bases with no gene match: 9. For the CDR3, the DNA is TGCGCCAGCAGCCACGGAGACAGGGCGGATCAGCCCCAGCATTTT. Its protein is CASSHGDRADQPQHF.

The genes are TRBV6-5 and TRBJ2-3; D perhaps matches TRBD2 (6 bases). The CDR3 has 15 amino acids. V gave up 6 bases and J gave up 0 bases, with 13 bases separating them. Germline V lookup: CDR1 MNHEY, CDR2 SVGAGI. CDR3 nucleotides: TGTGCCAGCAGGGGACTTGGTACTAGCACAGATACGCAGTATTTT. It yields the protein CASRGLGTSTDTQYF.

The genes are TRBV4-1 and TRBJ1-6; D gene uncertain. V dropped 3 bases and J dropped 11 bases, with 5 bases sitting between them. This CDR3 has 11 residues. CDR1 MGHRA and CDR2 YSYEKL come from the germline V gene. The CDR3 DNA sequence: TGCGCCAGCAGCCACCACACACCCCTCCACTTT. Encoded protein: CASSHHTPLHF.

The sample holds many counts of this clonotype. The V and J genes are TRBV6-5 and TRBJ2-7; 7 bases line up with TRBD2. This CDR3 spans 14 amino acids. Germline V gene sequence: CDR1 MNHEY, CDR2 SVGAGI. J lost 2 bases, V lost 5 bases, and 6 bases had no gene match. CDR3: CASSLPGGTYEQYF. CDR3 nucleotides: TGTGCCAGCAGTCTCCCGGGGGGTACCTACGAGCAGTACTTC.

This clonotype was picked up a small number of times. The chain carries TRBV7-9 and TRBJ2-1; D may correspond to TRBD1 or TRBD2 (6 bases each). The CDR3 spans 14 residues. The V gene's germline CDR1 is SEHNR and CDR2 FQNEAQ (reference sequence). Trimming removed 5 bases at V and 8 bases at J, with 16 bases between. The CDR3 sequence is CASSERGVSDEQFF. CDR3 bases: TGTGCCAGCAGCGAGAGGGGGGTGAGCGATGAGCAGTTCTTC.

This clonotype appeared many times. In DNA form, the CDR3 reads TGTGCCAGCAGTTGGGGACTCACCTACAATGAGCAGTTCTTC. It translates to CASSWGLTYNEQFF. The V and J genes are TRBV12-3 or TRBV12-4 and TRBJ2-1; a weak D match, TRBD2 (6 bases). The CDR3 has 14 residues. The V and J ends lost 4 bases and 2 bases respectively, with 9 bases between them.

This clonotype was picked up many times. The rearrangement uses TRBV5-1 and TRBJ2-5, with 7 nucleotides matching TRBD2. The ends lost 4 bases at V and 2 bases at J; junction bases unmatched: 8. The CDR3 totals 15 residues. CDR1 SGHRS and CDR2 YFSETQ come from the germline V gene. In DNA form, the CDR3 reads TGCGCCAGCAGCCTCAATGGACTAGGTCAAGAGACCCAGTACTTC. Protein sequence: CASSLNGLGQETQYF.

This clonotype was picked up a small number of times. The chain employs TRBV12-3 or TRBV12-4 and TRBJ1-2, with TRBD1 as a possible D gene (5 bases). The CDR3 extends over 16 amino acids. V was shortened by 1 base and J by 8 bases, with 20 bases between the two germline ends. The CDR3 region is CASSLGWGLFEGGYTF. As DNA, the CDR3 is TGTGCCAGCAGTTTAGGGTGGGGCCTCTTTGAGGGGGGCTACACCTTC.

The genes are TRBV18 and TRBJ1-6, with TRBD1 matching over 8 bases. V dropped 6 bases and J dropped 10; count of bases not matched to a gene: 17. From germline, CDR1 is KGHSH and CDR2 LQKENI. The CDR3 spans 17 residues. The CDR3 spells CASSPKTGAHQSSPLHF. The CDR3 region has the DNA TGTGCCAGCTCCCCCAAGACAGGGGCGCATCAGTCGTCACCCCTCCACTTT. Together with reference TRBV18 and TRBJ1-6, the CDR3 gives the full variable domain: NAGVMQNPRHLVRRRGQEARLRCSPMKGHSHVYWYRQLPEEGLKFMVYLQKENIIDESGMPKERFSAEFPKEGPSILRIQQVVRGDSAAYFCASSPKTGAHQSSPLHFGNGTRLTVT.

In its sample, this clonotype was seen a few times. The rearrangement links TRBV24-1 to TRBJ1-1; a possible D gene is TRBD1 (5 bases). The CDR3 has 15 amino acids. The germline CDR1 and CDR2 sequences are KGHDR and SFDVKD. With 2 bases removed from V and 1 base from J, the gap between germline ends came to 10 bases. CDR3 sequence: CATSDSGDPNTEAFF. Written as DNA, the CDR3 is TGTGCCACCAGTGATTCGGGGGACCCGAACACTGAAGCTTTCTTT.

This clonotype came up many times. The rearrangement uses TRBV5-6 and TRBJ2-7, with TRBD1 identical over 9 bases. Germline V lookup: CDR1 SGHDT, CDR2 YYEEEE. There are 15 residues in the CDR3. The V gene end was trimmed by 2 bases and the J gene end by 4 bases; junction bases not matched to a gene: 7. The CDR3 spells CASSFPRTGVYEQYF. The CDR3 region has the DNA TGTGCCAGCAGCTTCCCTCGGACAGGGGTTTACGAGCAGTACTTC.

This clonotype turned up a few times. The V gene is TRBV6-2 or TRBV6-3, the J gene TRBJ1-5; no reliable D call. The germline CDR1 and CDR2 sequences are MNHEY and SVGEGT. V dropped 4 bases and J dropped 3 bases, with 7 bases sitting between them. The CDR3 length is 13 residues. DNA of the CDR3: TGTGCCAGCAGTTCCTACCCCAATCAGCCCCAGCATTTT. Translation gives CASSSYPNQPQHF.

This sequence joins TRBV4-1 and TRBJ1-3; weak D call: TRBD1 (5 bases). The V gene lost 3 bases and the J gene lost 3 bases, with 12 bases spanning the gap. CDR1 is MGHRA and CDR2 is YSYEKL in the germline V gene. CDR3 size: 15 residues. CDR3 DNA sequence: TGCGCCAGCAGCCAGCGCGGGACTGATGGAAACACCATATATTTT. It translates to CASSQRGTDGNTIYF.

There are a few counts of this clonotype. The V call is TRBV12-3 or TRBV12-4, the J call TRBJ1-2; 9 bases align to TRBD1. This CDR3 is built from 16 residues. V dropped 5 bases and J dropped 0; count of bases not matched to a gene: 7. CDR3 DNA: TGTGCCAGCAGTCACAGGACAGGGGCCACTAACTATGGCTACACCTTC. Protein product: CASSHRTGATNYGYTF.

This clonotype was counted ten times or more. V gene TRBV5-4 combines with J gene TRBJ2-5, with a possible D match to TRBD2 (6 bases). Germline-derived CDR1 and CDR2 are SGHNT and YYREEE (reference sequence). Trimming pared 0 bases from V and 4 bases from J, leaving 13 bases between. CDR3 length equals 15 residues. As DNA, the CDR3 is TGTGCCAGCAGCTTGGCAGGAGGGCAGCTAGAGACCCAGTACTTC. It yields the protein CASSLAGGQLETQYF.

The V gene is TRBV29-1, the J gene TRBJ2-3; D may be TRBD2 (5 bases). This CDR3 region has 12 residues. Trimming shortened V by 4 bases and J by 6 bases, and 11 bases separated the two germline ends. CDR1 and CDR2 (germline): SQVTM, ANQGSEA. CDR3 sequence (DNA): TGCAGCGTTGTTGAGGGTATGGATACGCAGTATTTT. Its translation is CSVVEGMDTQYF.

The chain is built from TRBV5-1 and TRBJ2-5, with D possibly matching TRBD1 (5 bases). The CDR3 runs 16 residues. Trimming cost V 1 base and J 2 bases, with 15 bases left between them. Germline CDR1 SGHRS, CDR2 YFSETQ. CDR3 region: CASSLRARAPQETQYF. The CDR3 DNA sequence: TGCGCCAGCAGCTTGAGAGCCAGGGCCCCTCAAGAGACCCAGTACTTC.

This clonotype was counted only a few times. The rearrangement uses TRBV5-1 and TRBJ1-2; D is uncertain. Looked up from germline, CDR1 is SGHRS and CDR2 is YFSETQ. The CDR3 runs to 14 residues. The ends were cut back, 0 bases at V and 1 base at J, with 7 bases in the middle. The CDR3 region is CASSLALGNYGYTF. For the CDR3, the DNA is TGCGCCAGCAGCTTGGCTCTGGGTAACTATGGCTACACCTTC.

This clonotype was seen ten or more times. The rearrangement uses TRBV27 and TRBJ1-2; TRBD1 aligns across 7 bases. The germline V gene encodes CDR1 MNHEY and CDR2 SMNVEV (reference sequence). With V trimmed by 5 bases and J by 7 bases, 10 bases remained unmatched. The CDR3 contains 14 residues. CDR3 amino acids: CASSRQGISSGYTF. CDR3 nucleotides: TGTGCCAGCAGTAGACAGGGAATTAGTTCTGGCTACACCTTC.

The chain couples TRBV10-3 to TRBJ1-5; D call uncertain. The CDR3 has 14 amino acids. The V gene's germline CDR1 is ENHRY and CDR2 SYGVKD. Between the trimmed V and J ends, which lost 6 bases and 3 bases, there was a span of 12 bases. The CDR3: CAIRKDGLNQPQHF. The CDR3 coding sequence is TGTGCCATCAGGAAGGACGGTCTCAATCAGCCCCAGCATTTT.

This clonotype was counted between two and nine times. The chain combines TRBV6-5 with TRBJ2-1; unclear D gene. V was shortened by 8 bases and J by 0 bases, with 14 bases between the two germline ends. Germline V gene data show CDR1 as MNHEY and CDR2 as SVGAGI. The CDR3 is 15 residues long. CDR3 amino acids: CASASPQSSYNEQFF. Written as DNA, the CDR3 is TGTGCCAGCGCCTCCCCCCAGAGCTCCTACAATGAGCAGTTCTTC.